A selection of T cell receptor beta chains follows, all from one sample in a study of radiotherapy plus CTLA-4 blockade in lung cancer. Sequencing used immunoSEQ multiplex PCR; TCRdb keeps in-frame clones, though not all of them. The data hold 120,000 or so clones, with roughly 74% observed a single time. This specimen was peripheral blood, taken from a patient treated with radiotherapy plus ipilimumab. The source of these receptors is a human donor with non-small cell lung cancer who had a partial response to radiotherapy plus ipilimumab. The conserved cysteine and the conserved F or W are not part of the CDR3 here.

j_gene,v_gene,CDR3aa
TRBJ2-3,TRBV29-1,SVVSQKTDTQY
TRBJ2-1,TRBV7-2,ASSNIYEQF
TRBJ2-1,TRBV6-1,ASSAGSSSYNEQF
TRBJ2-3,TRBV6-1,ASSVGGLSTDTQY
TRBJ2-7,TRBV5-1,ASSLEGTGVYEQY
TRBJ1-2,TRBV19,ASSQGYGYT
TRBJ2-7,TRBV5-1,ASSPSTSGRAYEQY
TRBJ2-1,TRBV7-2,ASSRQAGAFFEQF
TRBJ1-1,TRBV6-1,ASSSSGTGGPLG
TRBJ1-1,TRBV27,ASSTRQGANTEAF
TRBJ1-3,TRBV7-6,ASSSRGTGNTIY
TRBJ2-7,TRBV5-1,ASSSGQGSYEQY
TRBJ1-4,TRBV30,AWSWGLNNEKLF
TRBJ2-5,TRBV28,ASSGGGTGEETQY
TRBJ1-1,TRBV27,ASSLGREAF
TRBJ1-1,TRBV7-2,ASSLGSGTGDLDTEAF
TRBJ2-3,TRBV5-1,ASSDGTSGSFSSTDTQY
TRBJ1-2,TRBV5-4,ASSFDSYGYT
TRBJ2-1,TRBV14,ASSLGLAGIDEQF
TRBJ2-5,TRBV9,ASSVGREGLGETQY
TRBJ1-1,TRBV5-6,ASSLFRQGQAF
TRBJ1-1,TRBV7-2,ASSFIGWTEAF
TRBJ1-2,TRBV7-9,ASSLEQGRNGYT
TRBJ1-3,TRBV9,ASSVRDRGFGNTIY
TRBJ2-1,TRBV6-1,ASSLDRGLVNEQF
TRBJ1-1,TRBV27,ASSLGQGNTEAF
TRBJ1-2,TRBV27,ASSFRTGNYGYT
TRBJ2-1,TRBV9,ASSPLYSGSQWAYNEQF
TRBJ1-4,TRBV28,ASSQAGVTNEKLF
TRBJ1-2,TRBV7-2,ASSLAVGQGGNYGYT
TRBJ2-3,TRBV5-6,ASRWDRGDTQY
TRBJ2-5,TRBV28,ASSLTGYVETQY
TRBJ2-6,TRBV14,ASSRTSAFSGANVLT
TRBJ2-3,TRBV11-3,ASSSYQTGALTDTQY
TRBJ2-4,TRBV9,ASSASSNIQY
TRBJ2-1,TRBV5-1,ASSLESFNEQF
TRBJ2-7,TRBV7-9,ASSESTAGYEQY
TRBJ2-2,TRBV19,ASSIWTPNTGELF
TRBJ1-5,TRBV19,ASSMGRVRDTINQPQH
TRBJ1-1,TRBV6-5,ASSPTGLNTEAF
TRBJ2-5,TRBV5-8,ASSLAPGQPETQY
TRBJ2-1,TRBV15,ATSRGPSGGTSYNEQF